A single sample is the source of the 2 T cell receptor beta chains below, sequenced in a study of T-cell reconstitution after alpha-beta-depleted transplantation in children. The TCRbeta library incorporated unique molecular identifiers. TCRdb re-analysed the PCR reads in MiXCR, keeping a single row per CDR3 protein. The table shows some 300,000 distinct CDR3 sequences, with about 9.4% occurring only once. The material was PBMCs, obtained before TCRalphabeta/CD19-depleted stem cell transplant. The receptors originated from a boy under two years old with acute myeloid leukemia, due to receive a stem cell transplant.

The DNA of the CDR3 is TGCAGCGCGGACCCGAACACCGGGGAGCTGTTTTTT. This encodes CSADPNTGELFF. The V gene is TRBV29-1, the J gene TRBJ2-2; D is unresolved. The CDR3 spans 12 residues. The germline gives CDR1 SQVTM, CDR2 ANQGSEA. Trimming removed 7 bases from V and 0 bases from J, with 6 bases in between.

This clonotype was counted only a few times. The chain combines TRBV7-3 with TRBJ2-1; the D gene could be TRBD1 or TRBD2 (5 bases each). V lost 4 bases and J 0 bases, leaving 25 bases between the germline ends. This CDR3 is built from 20 residues. Germline V gene lookup returns CDR1 SGHTA and CDR2 FQGTGA. This CDR3 is CASSSPLKGTGRGSYNEQFF. CDR3 nucleotide sequence: TGTGCCAGCAGCTCCCCCCTAAAGGGTACGGGAAGGGGCTCCTACAATGAGCAGTTCTTC.